The TCR beta chain described here comes from a study of CD8 T cells in ankylosing spondylitis. The study's findings and limits: Reportedly, significant enrichment of disease-linked clones occurred in matched ankylosing spondylitis synovial fluid. It appeared that ankylosing spondylitis blood was characterized by a TCR beta motif of roughly 8 highly homologous variants.

This clonotype has just a few counts. Its antigen remains unidentified. The CDR3 consists of 14 residues. Germline values: CDR1 MGHDK, CDR2 SYGVNS. V was clipped by 6 bases and J by 6 bases, with 15 bases between them. Libraries of TCR beta came from quantitative 5'-RACE with molecular barcodes. In TCRdb, the 5' RACE reads were re-called with MiXCR into one record per CDR3 protein. The table lists around 150,000 distinct CDR3 sequences, more than 9.5% of them singletons. The genes are TRBV25-1 and TRBJ2-1; D is possibly TRBD1 (6 bases). This sequence originates from a female donor with ankylosing spondylitis or in good health (not recorded which). Sequencing used blood, either unsorted or a sorted T cell fraction (not recorded which). The CDR3: CASSPGNRVNEQFF. The CDR3 DNA sequence: TGTGCCAGCAGCCCCGGAAACAGGGTCAATGAGCAGTTCTTC.